These 15 T cell receptor beta chains were all obtained from the same sample, sequenced in a study of cytomegalovirus exposure and HLA in healthy donors. The PCR made use of 60 Vbeta and 13 Jbeta primers. Here immunoSEQ multiplex PCR was the method, and the copy in TCRdb shows in-frame clones only, minus some. The data show some 96,000 clones, around 74% seen once. The sample was PBMCs. Every receptor here comes from a man aged 35-49 years in good health and CMV-seropositive.

This chain joins TRBV5-4 and TRBJ1-1; TRBD1 aligns across 8 bases. This CDR3 has 15 amino acids. Looked up from germline, CDR1 is SGHNT and CDR2 is YYREEE (reference sequence). Germline trimming cut 5 bases from V and 7 bases from J; bases unmatched to any gene: 13. CDR3 protein: CASRVGRGQAVEAFF. CDR3 DNA sequence: TGTGCCAGCAGAGTTGGGAGGGGACAGGCGGTTGAAGCTTTCTTT.

The V and J genes are TRBV4-2 and TRBJ2-5, with 8 bases aligning to TRBD2. With 4 bases clipped from V and 3 bases from J, the junction kept 13 bases outside the gene matches. CDR1 LGHNA and CDR2 YNFKEQ come from the germline V gene. This CDR3 comprises 17 residues. The CDR3 DNA follows: TGTGCCAGCAGCCGGGGCCGCGGCCGGGGGGGCGAAGAGACCCAGTACTTC. Encoded protein: CASSRGRGRGGEETQYF.

The chain employs TRBV5-5 and TRBJ2-3; no clear D gene. Germline V gives CDR1 SGHKS, CDR2 YYEKEE (reference sequence). This CDR3 contains 15 residues. The V gene lost 0 bases and the J gene lost 0 bases, with 8 bases spanning the gap. CDR3 amino acids: CASSLGQTSTDTQYF. DNA of the CDR3: TGTGCCAGCAGCTTGGGTCAGACTAGCACAGATACGCAGTATTTT. Supplemented by reference TRBV5-5 and TRBJ2-3, the full variable domain reads DAGVTQSPTHLIKTRGQQVTLRCSPISGHKSVSWYQQVLGQGPQFIFQYYEKEERGRGNFPDRFSARQFPNYSSELNVNALLLGDSALYLCASSLGQTSTDTQYFGPGTRLTVL.

The count of this clone is one. The chain carries TRBV10-3 and TRBJ2-7; a possible D gene is TRBD2 (5 bases). This CDR3 has 15 amino acids. Between the trimmed V and J ends, which lost 0 bases and 1 base, there was a span of 10 bases. Germline values: CDR1 ENHRY, CDR2 SYGVKD. In DNA form, the CDR3 reads TGTGCCATCAGTGAGTCTCTAGCTGTATCCTACGAGCAGTACTTC. This codes for CAISESLAVSYEQYF.

The chain uses TRBV4-1 and TRBJ1-4, with a weak D call TRBD1 (5 bases). Germline V CDR1 and CDR2: MGHRA, YSYEKL. V shed 4 bases and J shed 2 bases, with 14 bases lying between them. CDR3 size: 16 residues. CDR3 in DNA: TGCGCCAGCAGCCGGACACCGACTCCCACTAATGAAAAACTGTTTTTT. Translated, it gives CASSRTPTPTNEKLFF.

The chain joins TRBV5-5 to TRBJ1-5; no clear D gene. The CDR3 is 15 residues long. Trimming pared 0 bases from V and 2 bases from J, leaving 9 bases between. Germline values: CDR1 SGHKS, CDR2 YYEKEE (reference sequence). CDR3 amino acids: CASSLVGLGNQPQHF. For the CDR3, the DNA is TGTGCCAGCAGCTTGGTCGGGTTGGGCAATCAGCCCCAGCATTTT.

The rearrangement uses TRBV15 and TRBJ1-2, with a tentative D call TRBD1 (6 bases). V lost 0 bases and J 4 bases, leaving 9 bases between the germline ends. This CDR3 spans 14 amino acids. Germline CDR1 reads LNHNV; CDR2 reads YYDKDF (reference sequence). As DNA, the CDR3 is TGTGCCACCAGCAGAGATTTGGGGGCCTATGGCTACACCTTC. Its protein is CATSRDLGAYGYTF.

The CDR3 reads CASSEDGGVGYNEQFF. The DNA of the CDR3 is TGCGCCAGCAGCGAAGATGGGGGGGTCGGTTACAATGAGCAGTTCTTC. The rearrangement links TRBV5-1 to TRBJ2-1, with 7 bases matching TRBD2. The CDR3 contains 16 residues. The J segment lost 4 bases and the V segment lost 4 bases, leaving 11 bases of the junction unmatched. Per the germline V gene, CDR1 is SGHRS and CDR2 is YFSETQ.

This CDR3 is CASSGQPNQPQHF. The CDR3 DNA is TGCGCCAGCAGTGGACAGCCCAATCAGCCCCAGCATTTT. V is TRBV10-1 and J is TRBJ1-5; D may be TRBD1 (5 bases). Trimming took off 4 bases at V and 3 bases at J, with 7 bases between the two ends. CDR3 length equals 13 residues. The V gene's germline CDR1 is WNHNN and CDR2 SYGVQD (reference sequence).

The V gene is TRBV11-2, the J gene TRBJ2-7, with 9 bases matching TRBD1. The CDR3 sequence is 17 residues long. The germline CDR1 and CDR2 sequences are SGHAT and FQNNGV. V was clipped by 5 bases and J by 4 bases; unmatched bases: 15. DNA for the CDR3: TGTGCCAGCAGCCCTTCTCCCGGGACAGGGTCGTTGTACGAGCAGTACTTC. It translates to CASSPSPGTGSLYEQYF.

The V call is TRBV5-1, the J call TRBJ2-3, with 7 nucleotides matching TRBD2. The CDR3 sequence is 16 residues long. Germline lookup yields CDR1 SGHRS and CDR2 YFSETQ. The V segment lost 4 bases and the J segment 6 bases; nucleotides outside the gene matches: 14. CDR3 sequence: CASSVPGTKVGDTQYF. CDR3 nucleotide sequence: TGCGCCAGCAGCGTCCCCGGGACTAAGGTCGGTGATACGCAGTATTTT.

A remark on this clone: Other DNA sequences in the same sample also yield this CDR3. The chain uses TRBV5-1 and TRBJ2-6; D is unresolved. V was trimmed by 0 bases and J by 4 bases, leaving 5 bases between them. In germline, CDR1 is SGHRS, CDR2 YFSETQ. This CDR3 comprises 14 residues. The CDR3 sequence: CASSLATGANVLTF. CDR3 nucleotide sequence: TGCGCCAGCAGCTTGGCTACCGGGGCCAACGTCCTGACTTTC.

Remarks on this clone: Mismatch with germline at one junction end may stem from a read error. This sequence joins TRBV7-6 and TRBJ2-3, with TRBD2 identical over 8 bases. Germline V CDR1 and CDR2: SGHVS, FNYEAQ. This CDR3 has 12 amino acids. CDR3 coding DNA: TGCGCAGTCGGGGGGGCGTCAGATACGCAGTATTTT. Translation gives CAVGGASDTQYF.

The chain recombines TRBV11-2 with TRBJ2-1; 8 positions match TRBD2. The CDR3 length is 17 residues. V lost 0 bases, J lost 0 bases, and 4 bases stayed unmatched. Germline CDR1 and CDR2: SGHAT and FQNNGV. CDR3: CASSLESLAGSYNEQFF. The CDR3 nucleotides read TGTGCCAGCAGCTTAGAATCGCTAGCGGGCTCCTACAATGAGCAGTTCTTC. Full variable domain (outside the CDR3, taken from reference TRBV11-2 and TRBJ2-1): EAGVAQSPRYKIIEKRQSVAFWCNPISGHATLYWYQQILGQGPKLLIQFQNNGVVDDSQLPKDRFSAERLKGVDSTLKIQPAKLEDSAVYLCASSLESLAGSYNEQFFGPGTRLTVL.

The chain is built from TRBV11-2 and TRBJ2-1; 8 nucleotides line up with TRBD1. Germline trimming cut 1 base from V and 10 bases from J; bases unmatched to any gene: 6. The CDR3 is 14 amino acids. CDR1 is SGHAT, CDR2 FQNNGV, per germline. The CDR3: CASSLASAGGEQFF. The CDR3, as DNA: TGTGCCAGCAGCTTAGCTTCGGCAGGGGGCGAGCAGTTCTTC.